This TCR beta chain was observed in a study of blood T cell repertoires in COVID-19. Under the authors' procedure: The assay estimated nucleated cells by amplifying reference gene primers. Repertoires were generated with immunoSEQ multiplex PCR, while TCRdb's copy carries only in-frame clones and drops some. The DNA gave D and trimming, while V, J and clone size come from that table. The repertoire holds over 60,000 clones, roughly three quarters seen once, with 9.2% in the top ten. Germline-derived CDR1 and CDR2 are SEHNR and FQNEAQ (reference sequence). This CDR3 is 14 amino acids long. Trimming stripped 3 bases from V and 5 bases from J, with 10 bases between.

This sequence joins TRBV7-9 and TRBJ2-2; D may be TRBD1 (5 bases). Sequencing was done on a sample of peripheral blood. The receptor was isolated from a human donor in a cohort sampled during active COVID-19. CDR3 amino acids: CASSLRQGTGELFF. CDR3 in DNA: TGTGCCAGCAGCTTGCGTCAGGGTACCGGGGAGCTGTTTTTT.